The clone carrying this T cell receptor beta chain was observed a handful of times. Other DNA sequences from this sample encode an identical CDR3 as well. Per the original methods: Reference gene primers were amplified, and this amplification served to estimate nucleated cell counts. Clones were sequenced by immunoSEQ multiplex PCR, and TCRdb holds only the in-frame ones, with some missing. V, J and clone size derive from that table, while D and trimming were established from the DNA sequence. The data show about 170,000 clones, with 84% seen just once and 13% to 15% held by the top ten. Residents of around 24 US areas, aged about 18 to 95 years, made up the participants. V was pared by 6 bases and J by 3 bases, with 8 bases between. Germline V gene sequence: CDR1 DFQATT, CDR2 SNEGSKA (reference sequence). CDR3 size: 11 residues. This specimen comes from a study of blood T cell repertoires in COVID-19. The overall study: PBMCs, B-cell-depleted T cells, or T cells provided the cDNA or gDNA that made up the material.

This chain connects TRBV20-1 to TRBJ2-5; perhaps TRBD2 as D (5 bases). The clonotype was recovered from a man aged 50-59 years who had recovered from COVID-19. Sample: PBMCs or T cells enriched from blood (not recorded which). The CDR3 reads CSAKREETQYF. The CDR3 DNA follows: TGCAGTGCAAAGAGGGAAGAGACCCAGTACTTC.